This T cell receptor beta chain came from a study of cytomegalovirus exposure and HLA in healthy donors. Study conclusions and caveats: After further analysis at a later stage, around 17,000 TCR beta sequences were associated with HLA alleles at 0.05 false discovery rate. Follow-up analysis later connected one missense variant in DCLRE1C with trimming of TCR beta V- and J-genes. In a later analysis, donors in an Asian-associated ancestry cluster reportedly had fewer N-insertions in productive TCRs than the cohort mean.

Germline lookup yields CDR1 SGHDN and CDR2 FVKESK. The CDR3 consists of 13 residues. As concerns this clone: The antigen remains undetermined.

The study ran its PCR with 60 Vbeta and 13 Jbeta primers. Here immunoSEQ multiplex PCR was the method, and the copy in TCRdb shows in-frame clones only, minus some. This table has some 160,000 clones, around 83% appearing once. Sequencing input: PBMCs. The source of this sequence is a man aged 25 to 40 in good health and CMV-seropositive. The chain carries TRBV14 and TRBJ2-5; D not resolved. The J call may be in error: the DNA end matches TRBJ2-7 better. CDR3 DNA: TGTGCCAGCAGCCAAACCAACTCCTACGAGCAGTACTTC. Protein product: CASSQTNSYEQYF.